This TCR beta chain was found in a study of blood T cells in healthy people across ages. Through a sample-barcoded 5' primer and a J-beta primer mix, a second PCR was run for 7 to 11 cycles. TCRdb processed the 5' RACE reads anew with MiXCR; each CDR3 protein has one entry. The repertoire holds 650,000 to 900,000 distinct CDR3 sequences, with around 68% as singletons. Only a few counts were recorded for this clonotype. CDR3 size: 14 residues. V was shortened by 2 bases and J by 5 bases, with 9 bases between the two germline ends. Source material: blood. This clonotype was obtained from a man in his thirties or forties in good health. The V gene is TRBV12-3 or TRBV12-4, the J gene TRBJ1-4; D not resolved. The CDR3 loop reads CASSLIHSNEKLFF. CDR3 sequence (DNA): TGTGCCAGCAGTTTAATTCACTCCAATGAAAAACTGTTTTTT.